The 14 T cell receptor beta chains below all came from one sample that was sequenced in a study of blood T cell repertoires in COVID-19. Using immunoSEQ multiplex PCR, the repertoire was profiled, and TCRdb retains in-frame clones only, with some absent. The data contain 250,000 to 300,000 clones, about nine tenths of them singletons. Material for sequencing was peripheral blood. The receptor set was obtained from a man in his fifties or sixties with acute or convalescent COVID-19.

This chain uses TRBV5-1 with TRBJ1-6, with 8 bases fitting TRBD1. CDR1 and CDR2 from the germline V gene are SGHRS and YFSETQ. The V segment lost 4 bases and the J segment 7 bases; nucleotides outside the gene matches: 10. CDR3 length: 16 amino acids. This CDR3 is CASSPLGQGRNSPLHF. The CDR3 region has the DNA TGCGCCAGCAGCCCGCTCGGACAGGGAAGGAATTCACCCCTCCACTTT.

V and J are TRBV11-3 and TRBJ1-1; weak D call: TRBD1 (5 bases). V was pared by 1 base and J by 4 bases, with 10 bases between. The CDR3 contains 14 residues. Germline lookup yields CDR1 SGHNT and CDR2 YENEEA. The CDR3 sequence is CASSLGGDGTEAFF. In DNA form, the CDR3 reads TGTGCCAGCAGCTTAGGGGGGGATGGCACTGAAGCTTTCTTT.

The V call is TRBV23-1, the J call TRBJ2-7, with 9 bases identical to TRBD1. TRBV23-1 is assigned to the ORF class and has an uncertain function. This CDR3 comprises 12 residues. J gave up 5 bases and V 11 bases, and 7 bases lay outside the gene matches. CDR3 nucleotide sequence: TGCGCCCCCCGGGACAGGGTGCACGAGCAGTACTTC. Translated: CAPRDRVHEQYF.

This chain connects TRBV2 to TRBJ1-6, with 9 bases aligning to TRBD1. The CDR3 is made up of 18 amino acids. Trimming cost V 1 base and J 1 base; bases outside gene matches: 5. The V gene's germline CDR1 is SNHLY and CDR2 FYNNEI. The CDR3 sequence is CASSEDRGRNSYNSPLHF. The CDR3, as DNA: TGTGCCAGCAGTGAAGACAGGGGGCGTAATTCCTATAATTCACCCCTCCACTTT.

The rearrangement links TRBV3-1 (or the pseudogene TRBV3-2) to TRBJ2-5, with 11 bases aligning to TRBD1. With 8 bases clipped from V and 1 base from J, the junction kept 3 bases outside the gene matches. Germline V CDR1 and CDR2: LGHDT, YNNKEL (reference sequence). The CDR3 runs 14 residues. The CDR3 is CASAGTGGQETQYF. The CDR3, as DNA: TGTGCCAGCGCCGGGACAGGGGGCCAAGAGACCCAGTACTTC.

V and J are TRBV9 and TRBJ1-3; 7 bases agree with TRBD1. V was pared by 0 bases and J by 5 bases, with 2 bases of the junction left unmatched. CDR3 length: 14 residues. The germline CDR1 and CDR2 sequences are SGDLS and YYNGEE. The DNA of the CDR3 is TGTGCCAGCAGCGTAGAGGGGGCTAGAAACACCATATATTTT. This codes for CASSVEGARNTIYF.

The chain uses TRBV28 and TRBJ1-1; D unclear. The germline V and J ends were trimmed by 6 bases and 0 bases, with 26 bases remaining between them. The germline V gene encodes CDR1 MDHEN and CDR2 SYDVKM. The CDR3 totals 19 residues. CDR3 protein: CASSPLLSLWAAMNTEAFF. The CDR3 DNA reads TGTGCCAGCAGCCCCCTCCTCTCACTCTGGGCAGCCATGAACACTGAAGCTTTCTTT.

The rearrangement uses TRBV30 and TRBJ2-7, with 7 bases that match TRBD1. Germline V gene sequence: CDR1 GTSNPN, CDR2 SVGIG (reference sequence). V dropped 0 bases and J dropped 6; count of bases not matched to a gene: 8. The CDR3 covers 14 residues. CDR3: CAWSVIRGSSEQYF. The DNA for the CDR3 is TGTGCCTGGAGTGTAATCAGGGGGAGTTCCGAGCAGTACTTC.

The CDR3 region is CASSHLPTLATNEKLFF. CDR3 sequence (DNA): TGTGCCAGTAGTCACCTGCCCACTCTTGCAACTAATGAAAAACTGTTTTTT. This sequence joins TRBV19 and TRBJ1-4; D is unresolved. Germline V gene sequence: CDR1 LNHDA, CDR2 SQIVND (reference sequence). The germline V and J ends were trimmed by 5 bases and 0 bases, with 16 bases remaining between them. This CDR3 has 17 amino acids.

The V call is TRBV6-5, the J call TRBJ1-2; 7 nucleotides line up with TRBD1. The length of the CDR3 is 14 residues. Per the germline V gene, CDR1 is MNHEY and CDR2 is SVGAGI. V gave up 2 bases and J gave up 1 base; unmatched junction bases: 1. The CDR3 sequence is CASSYRGLNYGYTF. CDR3 coding DNA: TGTGCCAGCAGTTACAGGGGGCTTAACTATGGCTACACCTTC.

The V call is TRBV12-5, the J call TRBJ2-5; 8 bases agree with TRBD1. There are 16 residues in the CDR3. The junction had 12 bases not matched to a gene; V was cut back by 4 bases and J by 5 bases. Germline V gene lookup returns CDR1 LGHNT and CDR2 FRNRAP. CDR3 protein: CASGYLGRGRGETQYF. The CDR3 coding sequence is TGTGCTAGTGGTTATCTGGGCAGGGGGCGCGGGGAGACCCAGTACTTC.

The chain combines TRBV19 with TRBJ2-1; 9 bases fit TRBD2. The junction had 7 bases not matched to a gene; V was cut back by 5 bases and J by 8 bases. Germline V gives CDR1 LNHDA, CDR2 SQIVND (reference sequence). The CDR3 totals 14 residues. The CDR3 sequence is CASSVSGGGYEQFF. The CDR3 DNA reads as TGTGCCAGTAGTGTTAGCGGGGGTGGGTATGAGCAGTTCTTC. The variable domain in full, completed from reference TRBV19 and TRBJ2-1, reads DGGITQSPKYLFRKEGQNVTLSCEQNLNHDAMYWYRQDPGQGLRLIYYSQIVNDFQKGDIAEGYSVSREKKESFPLTVTSAQKNPTAFYLCASSVSGGGYEQFFGPGTRLTVL.

The chain employs TRBV7-3 and TRBJ1-2, with D tentatively TRBD1 (6 bases). V lost 2 bases and J 3 bases, leaving 13 bases between the germline ends. CDR3 size: 15 residues. The V gene's germline CDR1 is SGHTA and CDR2 FQGTGA. CDR3 in amino acids: CASSLGAGADYGYTF. The DNA of the CDR3 is TGTGCCAGCAGCTTAGGGGCAGGGGCGGACTATGGCTACACCTTC.

The chain couples TRBV2 to TRBJ2-5, with D possibly matching TRBD2 (5 bases). V lost 5 bases to trimming and J lost 6 bases, with 16 bases between them. The CDR3 sequence is 14 residues long. The germline CDR1 and CDR2 sequences are SNHLY and FYNNEI. CDR3 sequence: CASSPGVGDKTQYF. The CDR3 DNA sequence: TGTGCCAGCAGTCCCGGAGTCGGGGATAAGACCCAGTACTTC.